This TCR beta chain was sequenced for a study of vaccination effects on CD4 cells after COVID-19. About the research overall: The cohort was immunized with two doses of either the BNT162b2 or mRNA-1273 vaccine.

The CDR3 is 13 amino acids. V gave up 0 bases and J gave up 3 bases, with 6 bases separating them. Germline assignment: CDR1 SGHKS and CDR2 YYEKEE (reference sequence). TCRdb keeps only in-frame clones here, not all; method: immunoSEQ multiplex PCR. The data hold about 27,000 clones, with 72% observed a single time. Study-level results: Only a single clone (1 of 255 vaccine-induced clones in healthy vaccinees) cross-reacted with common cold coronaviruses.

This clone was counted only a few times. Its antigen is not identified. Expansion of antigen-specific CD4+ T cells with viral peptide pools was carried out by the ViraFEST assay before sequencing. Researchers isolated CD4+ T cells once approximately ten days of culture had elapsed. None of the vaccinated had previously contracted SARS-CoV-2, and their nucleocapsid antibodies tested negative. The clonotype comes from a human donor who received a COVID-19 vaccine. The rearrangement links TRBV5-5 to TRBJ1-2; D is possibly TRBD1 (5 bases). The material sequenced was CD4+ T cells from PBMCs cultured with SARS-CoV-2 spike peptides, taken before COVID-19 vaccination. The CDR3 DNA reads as TGTGCCAGCAGCTTGGACAGGCACTATGGCTACACCTTC. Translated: CASSLDRHYGYTF.